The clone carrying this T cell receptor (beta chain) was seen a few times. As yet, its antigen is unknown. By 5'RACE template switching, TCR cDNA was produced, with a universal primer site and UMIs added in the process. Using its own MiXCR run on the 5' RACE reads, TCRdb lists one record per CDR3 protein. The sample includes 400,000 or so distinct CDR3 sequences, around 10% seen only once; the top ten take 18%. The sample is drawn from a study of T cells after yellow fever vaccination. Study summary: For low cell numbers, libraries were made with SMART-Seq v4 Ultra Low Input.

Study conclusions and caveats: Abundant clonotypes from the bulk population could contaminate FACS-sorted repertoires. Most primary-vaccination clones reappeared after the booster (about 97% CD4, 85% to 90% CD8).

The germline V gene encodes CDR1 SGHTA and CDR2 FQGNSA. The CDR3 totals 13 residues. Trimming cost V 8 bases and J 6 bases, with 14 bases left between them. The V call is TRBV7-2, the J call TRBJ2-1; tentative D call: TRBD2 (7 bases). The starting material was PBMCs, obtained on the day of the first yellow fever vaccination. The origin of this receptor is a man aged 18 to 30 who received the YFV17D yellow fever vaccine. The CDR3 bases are TGTGCCAGCCTTCTGGGAGGGGGCAATGAGCAGTTCTTC. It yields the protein CASLLGGGNEQFF.